These 32 T cell receptor beta chains originate from one sample sequenced in a study of T cell responses to AZD1222 COVID-19 vaccine. Profiled with immunoSEQ multiplex PCR; TCRdb holds only in-frame clones, not every one. The profile shows approximately 120,000 clones, about nine tenths of them singletons. The sequenced sample was peripheral blood, obtained on day 0 of AZD1222 vaccination. These receptors were taken from an adult in good health.

The CDR3 DNA reads TGTGCCAGCAGCCCTACAGGGGGCAATGGATACGAGCAGTACTTC. It yields the protein CASSPTGGNGYEQYF. The chain uses TRBV3-1 (or the pseudogene TRBV3-2) and TRBJ2-7; 9 nucleotides agree with TRBD1. Germline loops: CDR1 LGHDT, CDR2 YNNKEL (reference sequence). V dropped 4 bases and J dropped 4; count of bases not matched to a gene: 8. The length of the CDR3 is 15 residues.

This chain joins TRBV3-1 (or the pseudogene TRBV3-2) and TRBJ1-1; D possibly corresponds to TRBD1 (5 bases). Germline V lookup: CDR1 LGHDT, CDR2 YNNKEL (reference sequence). CDR3 length equals 13 residues. Trimming pared 1 base from V and 3 bases from J, leaving 6 bases between. The CDR3 loop reads CASSQGDYTEAFF. The CDR3 region has the DNA TGTGCCAGCAGCCAAGGGGACTACACTGAAGCTTTCTTT.

This clone was counted between two and nine times. The chain employs TRBV27 and TRBJ1-5; D is unclear. The germline gives CDR1 MNHEY, CDR2 SMNVEV (reference sequence). The CDR3 runs 14 residues. The V end was cut by 2 bases, the J end by 2 bases, with 7 bases between. The CDR3 loop is CASSLRPGNQPQHF. DNA for the CDR3: TGTGCCAGCAGTTTAAGACCCGGCAATCAGCCCCAGCATTTT.

The chain has TRBV6-5 and TRBJ1-2; D remains unclear. Trimming shortened V by 8 bases and J by 8 bases, and 15 bases separated the two germline ends. This CDR3 spans 12 amino acids. Germline CDR1 and CDR2: MNHEY and SVGAGI. The CDR3 DNA reads as TGTGCCAGCCAAACGGTAGGGTACGGCTACACCTTC. Its protein product is CASQTVGYGYTF.

This chain connects TRBV20-1 to TRBJ1-5; TRBD1 agrees at 10 bases. Unmatched junction bases numbered 8, after V lost 3 bases and J lost 6 bases. The CDR3 sequence is 15 residues long. Germline CDR1 reads DFQATT; CDR2 reads SNEGSKA (reference sequence). The CDR3 spells CSASLPGQGTQPQHF. DNA for the CDR3: TGCAGTGCTAGTTTACCGGGACAGGGGACTCAGCCCCAGCATTTT.

This clone was counted only a few times. V and J are TRBV7-9 and TRBJ1-4; D might be TRBD1 (5 bases). CDR1 and CDR2 (germline): SEHNR, FQNEAQ (reference sequence). The CDR3 sequence is 13 residues long. Trimming removed 9 bases from V and 7 bases from J, with 15 bases in between. The CDR3 region has the DNA TGTGCCAGTGTGAGGGGCTCGGGTGAAAAACTGTTTTTT. Residues: CASVRGSGEKLFF.

The chain combines TRBV9 with TRBJ2-7; D remains unclear. Looked up from germline, CDR1 is SGDLS and CDR2 is YYNGEE. CDR3 length: 14 residues. Trimming pared 0 bases from V and 1 base from J, leaving 8 bases between. CDR3 nucleotides: TGTGCCAGCAGCGTAGAAGACATGTCCTACGAGCAGTACTTC. Its translation is CASSVEDMSYEQYF.

The genes are TRBV6-5 and TRBJ1-2, with no clear D. This CDR3 comprises 15 residues. Germline V CDR1 and CDR2: MNHEY, SVGAGI. Trimming took off 6 bases at V and 2 bases at J, with 16 bases between the two ends. The CDR3 DNA sequence: TGTGCCAGCAGCCTTCCCCAGAAGAGGAACTATGGCTACACCTTC. It codes for CASSLPQKRNYGYTF.

The chain combines TRBV5-4 with TRBJ2-5, with TRBD2 matching 7 bases. Trimming took 1 base from V and 5 from J; bases not matched to a gene: 8. CDR3 length equals 15 residues. Germline loops: CDR1 SGHNT, CDR2 YYREEE (reference sequence). The CDR3 nucleotides are TGTGCCAGCAGCTTGCCTGCCACTAGCGTGGAGACCCAGTACTTC. Translation: CASSLPATSVETQYF.

CDR3 sequence: CATSTAATNEKLFF. The CDR3 nucleotides are TGTGCCACCAGCACGGCCGCAACTAATGAAAAACTGTTTTTT. This chain uses TRBV15 with TRBJ1-4; D is undetermined. This CDR3 has 14 amino acids. Trimming pared 4 bases from V and 0 bases from J, leaving 6 bases between. Germline V lookup: CDR1 LNHNV, CDR2 YYDKDF (reference sequence).

The V gene is TRBV30, the J gene TRBJ1-3; TRBD1 matches at 7 bases. V dropped 7 bases and J dropped 2; count of bases not matched to a gene: 8. The CDR3 extends over 14 amino acids. Germline values: CDR1 GTSNPN, CDR2 SVGIG (reference sequence). The CDR3 loop reads CASHHRGPGNTIYF. CDR3 sequence (DNA): TGTGCCTCTCATCACAGGGGCCCTGGAAACACCATATATTTT.

This rearrangement joins TRBV7-9 to TRBJ2-5; D gene uncertain. The CDR3 spans 15 residues. The germline V and J ends were trimmed by 5 bases and 0 bases, with 13 bases remaining between them. Looked up from germline, CDR1 is SEHNR and CDR2 is FQNEAQ (reference sequence). The CDR3 loop is CASSPPEGHQETQYF. CDR3 in DNA: TGTGCCAGCAGCCCCCCCGAAGGCCACCAAGAGACCCAGTACTTC.

This sequence joins TRBV7-6 and TRBJ1-2, with 7 bases that match TRBD1. Germline V gene lookup returns CDR1 SGHVS and CDR2 FNYEAQ. Germline trimming cut 5 bases from V and 14 bases from J; bases unmatched to any gene: 11. This CDR3 region has 12 residues. In DNA, the CDR3 is TGTGCCAGCAGCGGTAGGACAGGTCCTTGGACCTTC. This sequence encodes CASSGRTGPWTF.

The CDR3 reads CASSDGGSTDTQYF. The DNA for the CDR3 is TGCGCCAGCAGTGACGGCGGGAGCACAGATACGCAGTATTTT. The chain joins TRBV10-1 to TRBJ2-3; tentative D call: TRBD2 (5 bases). The V gene lost 3 bases and the J gene lost 0 bases, with 7 bases spanning the gap. The CDR3 runs 14 residues. Germline V gives CDR1 WNHNN, CDR2 SYGVQD (reference sequence).

The chain is built from TRBV3-1 (or the pseudogene TRBV3-2) and TRBJ2-2; D may be TRBD2 (6 bases). V lost 5 bases to trimming and J lost 5 bases, with 12 bases between them. The CDR3 covers 14 residues. CDR1 is LGHDT, CDR2 YNNKEL, per germline (reference sequence). CDR3 sequence (DNA): TGTGCCAGCAGCTCCCGGGGGAGGACCGGGGAGCTGTTTTTT. It specifies CASSSRGRTGELFF.

This sequence joins TRBV7-9 and TRBJ2-3; perhaps TRBD1 as D (5 bases). CDR3 size: 14 residues. CDR1 and CDR2 (germline): SEHNR, FQNEAQ (reference sequence). Trimming pared 3 bases from V and 6 bases from J, leaving 13 bases between. The DNA of the CDR3 is TGTGCCAGCAGCTTTAGCAGGGCGTACGATACGCAGTATTTT. As protein: CASSFSRAYDTQYF.

The V and J genes are TRBV5-1 and TRBJ1-6, with 9 bases lining up with TRBD1. Germline CDR1 is SGHRS and CDR2 is YFSETQ. V gave up 2 bases and J gave up 8 bases; unmatched junction bases: 2. The CDR3 is 14 residues long. CDR3 sequence reads: CASSLGDRDSPLHF. CDR3 DNA: TGCGCCAGCAGCTTAGGGGACAGGGATTCACCCCTCCACTTT.

V and J are TRBV9 and TRBJ1-6, with a weak D call TRBD1 (5 bases). CDR1 SGDLS and CDR2 YYNGEE come from the germline V gene. This CDR3 comprises 15 residues. Trimming cost V 5 bases and J 7 bases, with 16 bases left between them. CDR3 DNA sequence: TGTGCCAGCAGAGCCCCCGGGACCACCAATTCACCCCTCCACTTT. It translates to CASRAPGTTNSPLHF.

This chain uses TRBV20-1 with TRBJ2-3; TRBD2 matches at 13 bases. The CDR3 totals 15 residues. The trim removed 3 bases at V and 1 base at J, leaving 1 base unmatched. Germline CDR1 is DFQATT and CDR2 is SNEGSKA (reference sequence). The CDR3 DNA reads as TGCAGTGCTAGTACTAGCGGGAGGGGCACAGATACGCAGTATTTT. This codes for CSASTSGRGTDTQYF.

The V and J genes are TRBV4-1 and TRBJ2-7; unclear D gene. The CDR3 spans 13 residues. Trimming pared 0 bases from V and 7 bases from J, leaving 10 bases between. The germline V gene encodes CDR1 MGHRA and CDR2 YSYEKL. This CDR3 is CASSQEARTEQYF. The CDR3 nucleotides are TGCGCCAGCAGCCAAGAAGCCAGAACAGAGCAGTACTTC.

The rearrangement joins TRBV20-1 to TRBJ2-7; tentative D call: TRBD2 (7 bases). Trimming took off 3 bases at V and 6 bases at J, with 21 bases between the two ends. The CDR3 totals 15 residues. The germline V gene encodes CDR1 DFQATT and CDR2 SNEGSKA (reference sequence). The CDR3 DNA reads TGCAGTGCTAGTGTCGGGGAGGGGGTATCTTCCGAGCAGTACTTC. The encoded protein is CSASVGEGVSSEQYF.

The gene calls are TRBV11-2 and TRBJ2-7; 13 nucleotides match TRBD2. Germline CDR1 is SGHAT and CDR2 is FQNNGV. The CDR3 extends over 14 amino acids. J gave up 7 bases and V 4 bases, and 4 bases lay outside the gene matches. The CDR3 protein is CASSSTSGGEEQYF. In DNA form, the CDR3 reads TGTGCCAGCAGCTCCACTAGCGGGGGGGAAGAGCAGTACTTC.

The gene calls are TRBV29-1 and TRBJ1-5, with 10 bases matching TRBD1. This CDR3 spans 14 amino acids. In germline, CDR1 is SQVTM, CDR2 ANQGSEA. V gave up 6 bases and J gave up 5 bases; unmatched junction bases: 7. The CDR3 region has the DNA TGCAGCGTCACATCCGGGACAGGGGATCAGCCCCAGCATTTT. Amino acids: CSVTSGTGDQPQHF.

This clone was seen just once. The chain has TRBV13 and TRBJ2-7; D remains unclear. This CDR3 contains 13 residues. Trimming took 2 bases from V and 7 from J, leaving 12 bases between them. Germline V gene data show CDR1 as PRHDT and CDR2 as FYEKMQ (reference sequence). Written as DNA, the CDR3 is TGTGCCAGCAGCTTACCGGGCACTCGGGAGCAGTACTTC. Encoded protein: CASSLPGTREQYF.

The rearrangement joins TRBV12-5 to TRBJ2-5; 7 bases fit TRBD2. V dropped 6 bases and J dropped 5; count of bases not matched to a gene: 3. The CDR3 totals 12 residues. CDR1 LGHNT and CDR2 FRNRAP come from the germline V gene. The CDR3 protein is CASGGGGETQYF. The CDR3 DNA is TGTGCTAGTGGCGGGGGAGGGGAGACCCAGTACTTC.

This chain joins TRBV19 and TRBJ1-6; no definite D call. The CDR3 spans 14 residues. The V end was cut by 0 bases, the J end by 7 bases, with 7 bases between. Germline V gene sequence: CDR1 LNHDA, CDR2 SQIVND (reference sequence). CDR3 coding DNA: TGTGCCAGTAGTATAGACCGGACCAATTCACCCCTCCACTTT. It translates to CASSIDRTNSPLHF.

The chain recombines TRBV11-2 with TRBJ1-3; D is unresolved. Germline V gene sequence: CDR1 SGHAT, CDR2 FQNNGV. CDR3 length: 14 residues. Trimming removed 5 bases at V and 4 bases at J, with 12 bases between. CDR3 DNA sequence: TGTGCCAGCAGCCTACCAGGAGCGGGAAACACCATATATTTT. It yields the protein CASSLPGAGNTIYF.

The rearrangement uses TRBV4-1 and TRBJ2-3, with TRBD2 identical over 15 bases. The CDR3 contains 17 residues. Germline CDR1 reads MGHRA; CDR2 reads YSYEKL. Trimming at V came to 3 bases and at J to 14 bases, leaving 15 bases not matched to a gene. The CDR3 DNA follows: TGCGCCAGCAGCCAGAGGGGACTAGCGGGGGGCCTTTCATGGCGGTATTTT. Translation gives CASSQRGLAGGLSWRYF.

This clone appeared a single time. The V gene is TRBV12-3 or TRBV12-4, the J gene TRBJ2-1, with 8 positions matching TRBD2. V was pared by 6 bases and J by 9 bases, with 4 bases of the junction left unmatched. The CDR3 consists of 12 residues. The CDR3 loop reads CASRLADSEQFF. The CDR3 DNA sequence: TGTGCCAGCAGACTAGCGGACAGTGAGCAGTTCTTC.

V usage is TRBV5-1 and J usage is TRBJ2-1; TRBD2 matches at 7 bases. V shed 10 bases and J 6 bases; nucleotides not matched to a gene: 13. From germline, CDR1 is SGHRS and CDR2 YFSETQ. This CDR3 region has 14 residues. CDR3 sequence reads: CAGSFSGLGNEQFF. CDR3 sequence (DNA): TGCGCCGGATCATTTAGCGGGTTGGGCAATGAGCAGTTCTTC.

This clone was picked up a small number of times. The chain uses TRBV5-1 and TRBJ1-2; no firm D call. Germline CDR1 and CDR2: SGHRS and YFSETQ. The CDR3 has 15 residues. Trimming shortened V by 2 bases and J by 4 bases, and 15 bases separated the two germline ends. DNA for the CDR3: TGCGCCAGCAGCTTCTTAGACGCGGCCCCCTATGGCTACACCTTC. This encodes CASSFLDAAPYGYTF.

The chain joins TRBV9 to TRBJ2-7; D is perhaps TRBD2 (5 bases). CDR3 length: 15 residues. The V end lost 3 bases, the J end lost 4 bases, and 17 bases lay between the germline ends. Germline-derived CDR1 and CDR2 are SGDLS and YYNGEE. The CDR3 DNA reads TGTGCCAGCAGCGAATCCCCAACTTCGGGGTACGAGCAGTACTTC. Protein: CASSESPTSGYEQYF. The whole variable domain, remainder taken from reference TRBV9 and TRBJ2-7, is DSGVTQTPKHLITATGQRVTLRCSPRSGDLSVYWYQQSLDQGLQFLIQYYNGEERAKGNILERFSAQQFPDLHSELNLSSLELGDSALYFCASSESPTSGYEQYFGPGTRLTVT.